These 9 T cell receptor beta chains came from one sample sequenced in a study of blood T cell repertoires in COVID-19. This table comes from immunoSEQ multiplex PCR, and its TCRdb copy is limited to in-frame clones, with some not included. The sample records roughly 43,000 clones, roughly nine tenths being singletons. Sequences were obtained from PBMCs or T cells enriched from blood (not recorded which). All receptors come from a woman in her 50s who had recovered from COVID-19.

The rearrangement links TRBV18 to TRBJ2-1; 8 bases are a match to TRBD2. This CDR3 has 16 amino acids. Germline V gives CDR1 KGHSH, CDR2 LQKENI. Germline trimming cut 2 bases from V and 7 bases from J; bases unmatched to any gene: 10. CDR3 in amino acids: CASSPGHRGGLNEQFF. In DNA form, the CDR3 reads TGTGCCAGCTCACCAGGCCATCGGGGGGGATTAAATGAGCAGTTCTTC.

The genes are TRBV3-1 (or the pseudogene TRBV3-2) and TRBJ2-2; 11 bases are a match to TRBD2. Looked up from germline, CDR1 is LGHDT and CDR2 is YNNKEL (reference sequence). The CDR3 is 16 residues long. J lost 7 bases, V lost 3 bases, and 7 bases had no gene match. CDR3 DNA sequence: TGTGCCAGCAGCCAGGGGACTAGCGGTTTTGGCGGGGAGCTGTTTTTT. It is translated as CASSQGTSGFGGELFF.

V and J are TRBV2 and TRBJ2-2; D is possibly TRBD2 (6 bases). Germline CDR1 and CDR2: SNHLY and FYNNEI. The CDR3 has 13 amino acids. Between the trimmed V and J ends, which lost 8 bases and 4 bases, there was a span of 11 bases. The CDR3 nucleotides read TGTGCCAGCCGCCTAGCGACCACCGGGGAGCTGTTTTTT. Amino acids: CASRLATTGELFF.

This chain uses TRBV7-2 with TRBJ1-5; no clear D. V lost 1 base, J lost 4 bases, and 8 bases lay in between. Germline lookup yields CDR1 SGHTA and CDR2 FQGNSA. The CDR3 loop spans 14 amino acids. CDR3 sequence (DNA): TGTGCCAGCAGCTTAGATTTCAGAAATCAGCCCCAGCATTTT. It codes for CASSLDFRNQPQHF.

The chain recombines TRBV6-2 or TRBV6-3 with TRBJ2-7; D is ambiguous. The CDR3 totals 11 residues. V lost 4 bases to trimming and J lost 9 bases, with 10 bases between them. Germline loops: CDR1 MNHEY, CDR2 SVGEGT. In DNA, the CDR3 is TGTGCCAGCAGTTTCGAGCTAAGGCAGTACTTC. Its protein product is CASSFELRQYF.

The chain links TRBV7-2 to TRBJ2-7, with TRBD2 matching over 8 bases. Trimming cost V 4 bases and J 2 bases; bases outside gene matches: 7. The CDR3 is made up of 15 amino acids. Germline CDR1 SGHTA, CDR2 FQGNSA. CDR3: CASSYREGSPYEQYF. The CDR3 DNA is TGTGCCAGCAGCTATCGGGAGGGTTCTCCCTACGAGCAGTACTTC. Based on the CDR3 plus reference TRBV7-2 and TRBJ2-7, the full variable domain is GAGVSQSPSNKVTEKGKDVELRCDPISGHTALYWYRQSLGQGLEFLIYFQGNSAPDKSGLPSDRFSAERTGGSVSTLTIQRTQQEDSAVYLCASSYREGSPYEQYFGPGTRLTVT.

This chain uses TRBV7-9 with TRBJ1-1; D is uncertain. The V end lost 6 bases, the J end lost 4 bases, and 15 bases lay between the germline ends. The germline gives CDR1 SEHNR, CDR2 FQNEAQ (reference sequence). The length of the CDR3 is 14 residues. CDR3 coding DNA: TGTGCCAGCAGACCAGTGCGGGATGGCACTGAAGCTTTCTTT. It yields the protein CASRPVRDGTEAFF.

Here the CDR3 reads CATGLAGTDTQYF. The DNA of the CDR3 is TGTGCCACGGGACTAGCGGGGACAGATACGCAGTATTTT. The chain has TRBV7-3 and TRBJ2-3; 13 nucleotides agree with TRBD2. Per germline, CDR1 SGHTA and CDR2 FQGTGA. The CDR3 spans 13 residues. V gave up 10 bases and J gave up 3 bases; unmatched junction bases: 1.

The chain recombines TRBV28 with TRBJ2-2; TRBD2 aligns across 8 bases. CDR1 and CDR2 from the germline V gene are MDHEN and SYDVKM. Trimming took 1 base from V and 4 from J; bases not matched to a gene: 5. The CDR3 length is 16 residues. The CDR3, as DNA: TGTGCCAGCAGTTTATTTTTGAGCGGGAGCACCGGGGAGCTGTTTTTT. It yields the protein CASSLFLSGSTGELFF.